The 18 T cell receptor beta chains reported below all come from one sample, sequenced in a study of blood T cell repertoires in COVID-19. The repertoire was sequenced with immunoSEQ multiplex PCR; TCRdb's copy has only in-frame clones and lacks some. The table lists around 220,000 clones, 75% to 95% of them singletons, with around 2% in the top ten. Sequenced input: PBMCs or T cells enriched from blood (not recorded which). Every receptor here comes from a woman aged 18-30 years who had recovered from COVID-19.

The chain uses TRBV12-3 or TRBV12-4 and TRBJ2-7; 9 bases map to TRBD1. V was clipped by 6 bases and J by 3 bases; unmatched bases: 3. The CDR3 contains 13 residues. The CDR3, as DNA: TGTGCCAGCAGGGGGACAGGGCGCTACGAGCAGTACTTC. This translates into CASRGTGRYEQYF.

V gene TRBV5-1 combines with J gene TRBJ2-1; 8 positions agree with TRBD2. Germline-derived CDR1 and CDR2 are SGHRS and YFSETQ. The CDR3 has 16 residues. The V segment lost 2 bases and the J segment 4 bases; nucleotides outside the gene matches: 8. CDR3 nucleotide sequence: TGCGCCAGCAGCTTCCGCCCCGGGACTAGTTACAATGAGCAGTTCTTC. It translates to CASSFRPGTSYNEQFF.

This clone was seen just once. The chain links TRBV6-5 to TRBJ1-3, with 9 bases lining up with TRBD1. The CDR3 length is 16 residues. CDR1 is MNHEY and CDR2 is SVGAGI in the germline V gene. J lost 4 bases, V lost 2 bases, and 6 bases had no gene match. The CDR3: CASSYTPDRGGNTIYF. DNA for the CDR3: TGTGCCAGCAGTTACACTCCGGACAGGGGAGGAAACACCATATATTTT.

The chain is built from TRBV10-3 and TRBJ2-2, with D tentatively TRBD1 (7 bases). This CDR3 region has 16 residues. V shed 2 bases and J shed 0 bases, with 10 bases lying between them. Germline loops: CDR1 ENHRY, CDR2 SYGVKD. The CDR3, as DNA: TGTGCCATCAGTGAGGGGGGGACAGCGAACACCGGGGAGCTGTTTTTT. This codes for CAISEGGTANTGELFF.

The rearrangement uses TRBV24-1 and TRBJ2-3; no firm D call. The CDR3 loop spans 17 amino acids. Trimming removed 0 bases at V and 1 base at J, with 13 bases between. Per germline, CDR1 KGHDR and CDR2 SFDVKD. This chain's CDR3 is CATSDLRTGAGTDTQYF. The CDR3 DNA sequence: TGTGCCACCAGTGATTTGCGAACCGGAGCTGGCACAGATACGCAGTATTTT.

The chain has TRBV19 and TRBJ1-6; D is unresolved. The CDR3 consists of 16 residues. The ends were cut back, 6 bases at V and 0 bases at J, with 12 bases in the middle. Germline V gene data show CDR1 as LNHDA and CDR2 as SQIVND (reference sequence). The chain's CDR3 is CASRTDSSSYNSPLHF. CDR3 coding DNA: TGTGCCAGTAGGACGGACTCGAGCTCCTATAATTCACCCCTCCACTTT.

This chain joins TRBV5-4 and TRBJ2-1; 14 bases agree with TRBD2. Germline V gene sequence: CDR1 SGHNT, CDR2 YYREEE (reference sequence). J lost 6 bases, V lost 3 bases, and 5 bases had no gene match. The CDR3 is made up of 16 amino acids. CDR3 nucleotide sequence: TGTGCCAGCAGCTCTCGGGGGACTAGCGGGGGCAATGAGCAGTTCTTC. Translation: CASSSRGTSGGNEQFF.

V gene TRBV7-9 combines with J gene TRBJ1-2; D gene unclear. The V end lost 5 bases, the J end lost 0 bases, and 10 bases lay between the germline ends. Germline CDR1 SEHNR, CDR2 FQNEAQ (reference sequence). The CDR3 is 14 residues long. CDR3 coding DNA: TGTGCCAGCAGCAACGGAGGTGCTAACTATGGCTACACCTTC. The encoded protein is CASSNGGANYGYTF.

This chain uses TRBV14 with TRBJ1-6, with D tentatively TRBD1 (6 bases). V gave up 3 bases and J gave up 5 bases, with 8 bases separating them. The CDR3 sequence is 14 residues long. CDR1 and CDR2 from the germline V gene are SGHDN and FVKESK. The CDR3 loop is CASSQTGNNSPLHF. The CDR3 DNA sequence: TGTGCCAGCAGCCAGACAGGAAATAATTCACCCCTCCACTTT.

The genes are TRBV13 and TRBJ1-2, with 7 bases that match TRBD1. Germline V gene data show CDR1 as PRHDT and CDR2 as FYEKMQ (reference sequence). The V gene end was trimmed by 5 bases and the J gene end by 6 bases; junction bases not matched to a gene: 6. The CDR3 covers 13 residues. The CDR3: CASSPRGIDGYTF. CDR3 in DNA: TGTGCCAGCAGCCCCAGGGGGATCGATGGCTACACCTTC.

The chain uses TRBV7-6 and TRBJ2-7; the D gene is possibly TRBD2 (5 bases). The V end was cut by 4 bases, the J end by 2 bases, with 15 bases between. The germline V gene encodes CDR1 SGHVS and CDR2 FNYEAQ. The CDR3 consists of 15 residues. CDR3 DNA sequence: TGTGCCAGCAGCTCGCAAAGCGGCTTTCCCTACGAGCAGTACTTC. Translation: CASSSQSGFPYEQYF.

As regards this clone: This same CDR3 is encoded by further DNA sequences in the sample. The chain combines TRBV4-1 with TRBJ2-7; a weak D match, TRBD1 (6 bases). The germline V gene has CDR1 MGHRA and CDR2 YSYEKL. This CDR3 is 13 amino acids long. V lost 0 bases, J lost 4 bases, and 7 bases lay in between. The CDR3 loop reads CASSQDQGYEQYF. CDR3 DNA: TGCGCCAGCAGCCAAGATCAGGGGTACGAGCAGTACTTC.

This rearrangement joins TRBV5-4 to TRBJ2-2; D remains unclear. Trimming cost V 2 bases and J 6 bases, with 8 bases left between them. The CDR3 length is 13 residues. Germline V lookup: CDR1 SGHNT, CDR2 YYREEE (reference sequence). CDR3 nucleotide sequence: TGTGCCAGCAGCTTCTCGAGGTCCGGGGAGCTGTTTTTT. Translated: CASSFSRSGELFF.

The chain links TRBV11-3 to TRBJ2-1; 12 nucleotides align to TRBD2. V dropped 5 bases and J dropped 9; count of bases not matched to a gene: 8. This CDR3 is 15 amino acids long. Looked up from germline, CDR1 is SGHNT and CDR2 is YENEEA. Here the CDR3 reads CASSPALAGGLEQFF. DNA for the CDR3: TGTGCCAGCAGCCCCGCTCTAGCGGGGGGGCTTGAGCAGTTCTTC.

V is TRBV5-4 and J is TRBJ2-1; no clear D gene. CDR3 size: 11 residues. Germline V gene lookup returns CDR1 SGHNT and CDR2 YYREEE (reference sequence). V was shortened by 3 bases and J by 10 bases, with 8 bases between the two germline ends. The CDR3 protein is CASSSHIEQFF. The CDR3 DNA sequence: TGTGCCAGCAGCTCACATATCGAGCAGTTCTTC. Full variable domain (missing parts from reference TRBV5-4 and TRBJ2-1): ETGVTQSPTHLIKTRGQQVTLRCSSQSGHNTVSWYQQALGQGPQFIFQYYREEENGRGNFPPRFSGLQFPNYSSELNVNALELDDSALYLCASSSHIEQFFGPGTRLTVL.

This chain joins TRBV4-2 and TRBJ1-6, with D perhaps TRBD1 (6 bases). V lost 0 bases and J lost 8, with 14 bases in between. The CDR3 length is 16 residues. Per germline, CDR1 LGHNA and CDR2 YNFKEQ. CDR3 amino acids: CASSQDRDKRHSPLHF. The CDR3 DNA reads TGTGCCAGCAGCCAAGATCGGGACAAAAGGCATTCACCCCTCCACTTT.

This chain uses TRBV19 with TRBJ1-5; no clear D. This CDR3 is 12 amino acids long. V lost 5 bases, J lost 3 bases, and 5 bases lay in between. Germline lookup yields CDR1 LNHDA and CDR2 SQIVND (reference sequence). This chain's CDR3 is CASSWPNQPQHF. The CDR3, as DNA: TGTGCCAGTAGTTGGCCCAATCAGCCCCAGCATTTT.

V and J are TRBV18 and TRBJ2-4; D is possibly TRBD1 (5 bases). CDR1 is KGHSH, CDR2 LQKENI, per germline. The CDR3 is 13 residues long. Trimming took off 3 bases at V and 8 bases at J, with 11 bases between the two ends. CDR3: CASSPPGLDIQYF. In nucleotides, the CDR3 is TGTGCCAGCTCACCCCCAGGGTTAGACATTCAGTACTTC.